One and the same sample provided the 30 T cell receptor beta chains below, sequenced in a study of shared clonotypes between healthy human individuals. The data were produced by immunoSEQ multiplex PCR, yet TCRdb's version contains in-frame clones alone and is incomplete. The sample shows around 1 million clones, more than 75% of them seen only once. The specimen sequenced was memory CD4+ T cells sorted from blood. Sample subset: CD45RA-negative fraction. These receptors all come from a man in his late teens or twenties in good health.

The V and J genes are TRBV28 and TRBJ1-3; no definite D call. Trimming pared 6 bases from V and 0 bases from J, leaving 18 bases between. Germline V gene data show CDR1 as MDHEN and CDR2 as SYDVKM. The CDR3 is made up of 17 amino acids. CDR3 in amino acids: CASSPSRGVSSGNTIYF. CDR3 DNA sequence: TGTGCCAGCAGCCCTTCCCGGGGTGTGAGCTCTGGAAACACCATATATTTT.

The chain links TRBV7-9 to TRBJ1-2, with a weak D call TRBD1 (5 bases). The germline V and J ends were trimmed by 5 bases and 2 bases, with 15 bases remaining between them. Germline V gene sequence: CDR1 SEHNR, CDR2 FQNEAQ (reference sequence). The CDR3 is 15 residues long. CDR3: CASSPSKGPNYGYTF. Written as DNA, the CDR3 is TGTGCCAGCAGCCCTTCGAAGGGACCGAACTATGGCTACACCTTC. The full variable domain, its missing parts supplied by reference TRBV7-9 and TRBJ1-2, is DTGVSQNPRHKITKRGQNVTFRCDPISEHNRLYWYRQTLGQGPEFLTYFQNEAQLEKSRLLSDRFSAERPKGSFSTLEIQRTEQGDSAMYLCASSPSKGPNYGYTFGSGTRLTVV.

The genes are TRBV4-3 and TRBJ2-3; 7 positions agree with TRBD1. V trimming: 0 bases; J trimming: 4 bases; junction bases outside the gene matches: 25. The CDR3 sequence is 22 residues long. Germline-derived CDR1 and CDR2 are LGHNA and YSLEER. The CDR3 reads CASSQDGRTGTDVIIGADTQYF. In DNA, the CDR3 is TGCGCCAGCAGCCAAGATGGGCGTACCGGGACAGATGTAATCATTGGCGCAGATACGCAGTATTTT.

This clone was picked up one time. The J gene is TRBJ1-4, the V gene TRBV6-1; a weak D match, TRBD1 (6 bases). Trimming cost V 2 bases and J 9 bases, with 13 bases left between them. The germline gives CDR1 MNHNS, CDR2 SASEGT. This CDR3 has 14 residues. CDR3 amino acids: CASSELTDSKKLFF. CDR3 coding DNA: TGTGCCAGCAGTGAACTCACGGACAGCAAAAAACTGTTTTTT.

The chain has TRBV10-2 and TRBJ2-7; D not resolved. The CDR3 has 11 residues. The germline V gene has CDR1 WSHSY and CDR2 SAAADI. Trimming cost V 3 bases and J 6 bases, with 6 bases left between them. DNA for the CDR3: TGCGCCAGCAGTGATCGGATCGAGCAGTACTTC. Amino acid sequence: CASSDRIEQYF.

The J gene is TRBJ2-5, the V gene TRBV7-2; 12 nucleotides align to TRBD1. The CDR3 has 16 amino acids. V was clipped by 1 base and J by 5 bases; unmatched bases: 5. Germline lookup yields CDR1 SGHTA and CDR2 FQGNSA. Here the CDR3 DNA reads TGTGCCAGCAGCTTAGGGGACAGGGGGCCGGGGGAGACCCAGTACTTC. It encodes CASSLGDRGPGETQYF.

The CDR3 nucleotides read TGTGCCAGCAGCTTTGGACAGTCGGCCAATGAGCAGTTCTTC. It yields the protein CASSFGQSANEQFF. This chain connects TRBV7-9 to TRBJ2-1; D possibly corresponds to TRBD1 (6 bases). V was shortened by 3 bases and J by 6 bases, with 12 bases between the two germline ends. The CDR3 covers 14 residues. Germline CDR1 is SEHNR and CDR2 is FQNEAQ (reference sequence).

As DNA, the CDR3 is TGTGCCAGCAGTTACGGGGGGCCTTACGAGACCCAGTACTTC. Translated: CASSYGGPYETQYF. This chain links TRBV6-5 with TRBJ2-5; the D call may be TRBD1 or TRBD2 (6 bases each). CDR1 MNHEY and CDR2 SVGAGI come from the germline V gene. V was clipped by 2 bases and J by 5 bases, with 12 bases between them. The CDR3 runs 14 residues.

The chain carries TRBV7-8 and TRBJ2-7; D not resolved. Trimming shortened V by 2 bases and J by 0 bases, and 8 bases separated the two germline ends. The CDR3 runs to 14 residues. The germline V gene encodes CDR1 SGHVS and CDR2 FQNEAQ. The CDR3 spells CASSLSYYSYEQYF. The CDR3 DNA is TGTGCCAGCAGCTTATCATACTACTCCTACGAGCAGTACTTC.

The V gene is TRBV7-3, the J gene TRBJ2-1; 11 bases line up with TRBD2. This CDR3 is 15 amino acids long. With V trimmed by 2 bases and J by 9 bases, 6 bases remained unmatched. Germline V gene data show CDR1 as SGHTA and CDR2 as FQGTGA. The CDR3 reads CASSLYGLAGGEQFF. The CDR3 nucleotides are TGTGCCAGCAGCTTATATGGTCTAGCGGGGGGTGAGCAGTTCTTC.

A remark on this clone: The junction shows a germline mismatch at one end, possibly a read error. V is TRBV7-7 and J is TRBJ2-5; 7 positions match TRBD1. The CDR3 is made up of 14 amino acids. Germline CDR1 and CDR2: SSHAT and FNYEAQ (reference sequence). CDR3 region: CASSTGTAPGTQYF. CDR3 sequence (DNA): TGTGCTAGCAGCACAGGGACAGCCCCAGGGACCCAGTACTTC.

The chain uses TRBV9 and TRBJ2-3; 7 bases line up with TRBD1. The CDR3 totals 15 residues. V lost 0 bases, J lost 0 bases, and 1 base stayed unmatched. The germline V gene encodes CDR1 SGDLS and CDR2 YYNGEE. CDR3 loop: CASSVEGASTDTQYF. In nucleotides, the CDR3 is TGTGCCAGCAGCGTAGAGGGGGCTAGCACAGATACGCAGTATTTT.

Only a few counts were recorded for this clone. This chain uses TRBV6-8 with TRBJ1-4, with D possibly being TRBD1 (5 bases). The germline V gene encodes CDR1 MNHGY and CDR2 SAAAGT. Trimming removed 9 bases at V and 8 bases at J, with 19 bases between. The CDR3 extends over 14 amino acids. The DNA for the CDR3 is TGTGCCAGGGCCGGGGTTCAGGGTGGGGAAAAACTGTTTTTT. As protein: CARAGVQGGEKLFF.

V gene TRBV29-1 combines with J gene TRBJ1-1, with 8 positions matching TRBD1. Trimming cost V 7 bases and J 5 bases; bases outside gene matches: 12. In germline, CDR1 is SQVTM, CDR2 ANQGSEA. The CDR3 runs 14 residues. The DNA of the CDR3 is TGCAGCGGACGGCCCCAGGGGGCGATGACTGAAGCTTTCTTT. Amino acids: CSGRPQGAMTEAFF.

This chain joins TRBV7-9 and TRBJ2-5; tentatively, D is TRBD2 (6 bases). The germline gives CDR1 SEHNR, CDR2 FQNEAQ (reference sequence). Trimming took off 6 bases at V and 5 bases at J, with 16 bases between the two ends. CDR3 length: 14 amino acids. The chain's CDR3 is CASRRLATGETQYF. CDR3 nucleotide sequence: TGTGCCAGCAGGAGGCTAGCGACGGGCGAGACCCAGTACTTC.

The CDR3 region is CASRAPQGSGANVLTF. In DNA, the CDR3 is TGTGCCAGTAGAGCCCCACAGGGGTCTGGGGCCAACGTCCTGACTTTC. The chain is built from TRBV19 and TRBJ2-6; TRBD1 aligns across 7 bases. Germline CDR1 reads LNHDA; CDR2 reads SQIVND (reference sequence). CDR3 size: 16 residues. Trimming cost V 6 bases and J 1 base; bases outside gene matches: 6.

V and J are TRBV7-2 and TRBJ2-5, with D perhaps matching TRBD2 (6 bases). There are 14 residues in the CDR3. Germline V gives CDR1 SGHTA, CDR2 FQGNSA. V lost 1 base to trimming and J lost 5 bases, with 11 bases between them. The CDR3 loop is CASSLVSSVETQYF. CDR3 nucleotides: TGTGCCAGCAGCTTAGTGTCTAGCGTGGAGACCCAGTACTTC.

V and J are TRBV27 and TRBJ2-2, with 9 nucleotides matching TRBD1. Per germline, CDR1 MNHEY and CDR2 SMNVEV (reference sequence). Trimming took 5 bases from V and 7 from J; bases not matched to a gene: 11. The CDR3 covers 16 residues. CDR3 nucleotides: TGTGCCAGCAGTCCAAGACAGGGGGGCGGTCACGGGGAGCTGTTTTTT. The encoded protein is CASSPRQGGGHGELFF.

The count of this clone is one. This chain connects TRBV2 to TRBJ1-5; D perhaps matches TRBD1 (6 bases). Germline V lookup: CDR1 SNHLY, CDR2 FYNNEI. V shed 10 bases and J shed 12 bases, with 22 bases lying between them. The CDR3 sequence is 13 residues long. CDR3 in amino acids: CATQQGRRGRQHF. CDR3 DNA sequence: TGTGCCACCCAACAGGGTCGAAGGGGACGCCAGCATTTT.

The gene calls are TRBV11-1 and TRBJ2-3, with TRBD2 identical over 8 bases. V lost 1 base to trimming and J lost 7 bases; unmatched junction nucleotides: 4. Germline V gene lookup returns CDR1 SGHAT and CDR2 FQDESV (reference sequence). The CDR3 loop spans 14 amino acids. The CDR3 sequence: CASSLDGLAYTQYF. The CDR3 nucleotides are TGTGCCAGCAGCTTAGATGGACTAGCCTATACGCAGTATTTT. Supplemented by reference TRBV11-1 and TRBJ2-3, the full variable domain reads EAEVAQSPRYKITEKSQAVAFWCDPISGHATLYWYRQILGQGPELLVQFQDESVVDDSQLPKDRFSAERLKGVDSTLKIQPAELGDSAMYLCASSLDGLAYTQYFGPGTRLTVL.

This clone was seen a single time. This chain joins TRBV7-2 and TRBJ2-3; D gene ambiguous. V lost 5 bases and J lost 5, with 8 bases in between. There are 12 residues in the CDR3. The germline CDR1 and CDR2 sequences are SGHTA and FQGNSA. This CDR3 is CASSNIIDTQYF. CDR3 nucleotide sequence: TGTGCCAGCAGCAATATAATAGATACGCAGTATTTT.

The chain couples TRBV6-4 to TRBJ2-2; maybe TRBD1 (5 bases). Germline V gene lookup returns CDR1 MRHNA and CDR2 SNTAGT. The CDR3 sequence is 13 residues long. V was clipped by 5 bases and J by 3 bases, with 7 bases between them. CDR3 nucleotides: TGTGCCAGCAGTTTACAGGACACCGGGGAGCTGTTTTTT. Its translation is CASSLQDTGELFF.

The chain links TRBV11-3 to TRBJ2-6, with a weak D call TRBD1 (5 bases). Germline-derived CDR1 and CDR2 are SGHNT and YENEEA. This CDR3 is built from 13 residues. With 8 bases removed from V and 0 bases from J, the gap between germline ends came to 5 bases. The CDR3 protein is CASGHSGANVLTF. CDR3 nucleotide sequence: TGTGCCAGCGGACACTCTGGGGCCAACGTCCTGACTTTC.

This rearrangement joins TRBV18 to TRBJ2-7; TRBD1 might be the D (5 bases). The germline V gene encodes CDR1 KGHSH and CDR2 LQKENI. There are 15 residues in the CDR3. V lost 3 bases and J 2 bases, leaving 14 bases between the germline ends. CDR3 amino acids: CASSPGRVTTYEQYF. The CDR3 DNA is TGTGCCAGCTCACCGGGCAGGGTGACAACCTACGAGCAGTACTTC. The variable domain in full, with the rest retrieved from reference TRBV18 and TRBJ2-7, is NAGVMQNPRHLVRRRGQEARLRCSPMKGHSHVYWYRQLPEEGLKFMVYLQKENIIDESGMPKERFSAEFPKEGPSILRIQQVVRGDSAAYFCASSPGRVTTYEQYFGPGTRLTVT.

The chain recombines TRBV7-3 with TRBJ1-2; D possibly corresponds to TRBD1 (6 bases). The germline CDR1 and CDR2 sequences are SGHTA and FQGTGA. The CDR3 contains 13 residues. Trimming removed 3 bases from V and 8 bases from J, with 13 bases in between. The CDR3: CASSLWGAEGYTF. The CDR3 DNA sequence: TGTGCCAGCAGCTTGTGGGGGGCCGAAGGCTACACCTTC. Full variable domain (missing parts from reference TRBV7-3 and TRBJ1-2): GAGVSQTPSNKVTEKGKYVELRCDPISGHTALYWYRQSLGQGPEFLIYFQGTGAADDSGLPNDRFFAVRPEGSVSTLKIQRTERGDSAVYLCASSLWGAEGYTFGSGTRLTVV.

As concerns this clone: The identical CDR3 is also encoded by other nucleotide sequences in the sample. The chain combines TRBV7-2 with TRBJ2-1, with unresolved D. The CDR3 runs 12 residues. The V gene lost 1 base and the J gene lost 7 bases, with 5 bases spanning the gap. CDR1 SGHTA and CDR2 FQGNSA come from the germline V gene. Written as DNA, the CDR3 is TGTGCCAGCAGCTTAGTGGGAAATGAGCAGTTCTTC. It translates to CASSLVGNEQFF.

V is TRBV11-2 and J is TRBJ1-5; D is perhaps TRBD1 (6 bases). Germline V gene lookup returns CDR1 SGHAT and CDR2 FQNNGV. The CDR3 consists of 13 residues. V lost 5 bases and J lost 4, with 9 bases in between. The CDR3 DNA reads as TGTGCCAGCAGCAAGGACAGAAATCAGCCCCAGCATTTT. Translation: CASSKDRNQPQHF.

The chain recombines TRBV21-1 with TRBJ2-7; the table's D call TRBD2 went unverified against the DNA. TRBV21-1 corresponds to a pseudogene. CDR3 length: 18 residues. The CDR3 reads CATNTSPSLAAVGYEQYF. DNA for the CDR3: TGTGCCACGAACACATCCCCGTCACTAGCGGCCGTCGGGTACGAGCAGTACTTC.

The chain joins TRBV19 to TRBJ2-4; 10 nucleotides line up with TRBD2. Per germline, CDR1 LNHDA and CDR2 SQIVND (reference sequence). The CDR3 has 16 amino acids. The V gene end was trimmed by 5 bases and the J gene end by 0 bases; junction bases not matched to a gene: 4. The CDR3 is CASSPGLAVAKNIQYF. CDR3 nucleotides: TGTGCCAGTAGTCCCGGACTAGCGGTAGCCAAAAACATTCAGTACTTC.

Only a few counts were recorded for this clone. Other DNA sequences in this sample translate to the same CDR3. The gene calls are TRBV10-3 and TRBJ2-1, with 7 bases aligning to TRBD2. The germline V gene encodes CDR1 ENHRY and CDR2 SYGVKD. V dropped 0 bases and J dropped 4; count of bases not matched to a gene: 3. This CDR3 has 15 amino acids. CDR3 sequence reads: CAISESGGSYNEQFF. CDR3 bases: TGTGCCATCAGTGAGTCGGGCGGGAGTTACAATGAGCAGTTCTTC.